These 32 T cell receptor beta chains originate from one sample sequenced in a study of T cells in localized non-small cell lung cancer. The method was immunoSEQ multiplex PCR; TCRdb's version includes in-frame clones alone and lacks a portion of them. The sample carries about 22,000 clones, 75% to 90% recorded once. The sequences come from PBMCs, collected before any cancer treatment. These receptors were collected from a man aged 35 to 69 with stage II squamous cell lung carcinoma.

CDR3 protein: CASSLDAWGYNQPQHF. CDR3 nucleotides: TGTGCCAGCAGCTTAGACGCCTGGGGATACAATCAGCCCCAGCATTTT. This chain uses TRBV7-8 with TRBJ1-5; D gene uncertain. The CDR3 is 16 residues long. V was trimmed by 1 base and J by 3 bases, leaving 13 bases between them. Germline CDR1 reads SGHVS; CDR2 reads FQNEAQ.

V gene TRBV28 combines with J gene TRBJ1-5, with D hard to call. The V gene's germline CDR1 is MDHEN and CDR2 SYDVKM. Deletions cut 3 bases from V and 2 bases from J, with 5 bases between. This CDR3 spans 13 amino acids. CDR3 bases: TGTGCCAGCAGTTTTTATGGCAATCAGCCCCAGCATTTT. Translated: CASSFYGNQPQHF.

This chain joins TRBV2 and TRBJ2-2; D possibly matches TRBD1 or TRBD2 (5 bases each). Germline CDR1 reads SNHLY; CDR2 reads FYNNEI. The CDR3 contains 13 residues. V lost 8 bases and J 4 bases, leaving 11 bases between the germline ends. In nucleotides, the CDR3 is TGTGCCAGCCTGGGGACCTTCACCGGGGAGCTGTTTTTT. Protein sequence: CASLGTFTGELFF.

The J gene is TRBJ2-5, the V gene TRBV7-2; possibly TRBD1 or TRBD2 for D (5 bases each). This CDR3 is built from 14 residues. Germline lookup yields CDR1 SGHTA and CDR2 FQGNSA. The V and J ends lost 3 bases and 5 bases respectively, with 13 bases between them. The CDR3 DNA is TGTGCCAGCAGCTTGAGCCTCGGGGCCGAGACCCAGTACTTC. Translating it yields CASSLSLGAETQYF.

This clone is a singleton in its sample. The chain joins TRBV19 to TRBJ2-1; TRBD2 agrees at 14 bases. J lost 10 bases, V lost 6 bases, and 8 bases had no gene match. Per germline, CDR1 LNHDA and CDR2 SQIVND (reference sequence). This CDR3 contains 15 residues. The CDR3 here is CASRKGLAGVEEQFF. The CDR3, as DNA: TGTGCCAGTAGAAAGGGACTAGCGGGAGTCGAGGAGCAGTTCTTC.

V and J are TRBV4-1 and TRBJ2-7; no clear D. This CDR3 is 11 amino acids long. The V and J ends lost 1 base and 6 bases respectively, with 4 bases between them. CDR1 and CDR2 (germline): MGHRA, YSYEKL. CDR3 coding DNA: TGCGCCAGCAGCCAAGGTTCCGAGCAGTACTTC. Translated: CASSQGSEQYF.

The CDR3 loop reads CASSPVDAGLSGNTIYF. CDR3 DNA: TGCGCCAGCAGCCCCGTTGATGCCGGGCTGTCTGGAAACACCATATATTTT. The V and J genes are TRBV4-1 and TRBJ1-3; D gene ambiguous. Germline V gene sequence: CDR1 MGHRA, CDR2 YSYEKL. The germline V and J ends were trimmed by 4 bases and 1 base, with 17 bases remaining between them. The CDR3 has 17 amino acids.

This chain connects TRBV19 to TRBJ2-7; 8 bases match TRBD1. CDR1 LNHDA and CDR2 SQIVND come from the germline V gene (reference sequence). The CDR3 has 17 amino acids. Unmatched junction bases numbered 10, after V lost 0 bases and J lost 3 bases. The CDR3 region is CASSIETPTGGYYEQYF. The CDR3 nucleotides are TGTGCCAGTAGTATAGAAACCCCAACAGGGGGTTACTACGAGCAGTACTTC.

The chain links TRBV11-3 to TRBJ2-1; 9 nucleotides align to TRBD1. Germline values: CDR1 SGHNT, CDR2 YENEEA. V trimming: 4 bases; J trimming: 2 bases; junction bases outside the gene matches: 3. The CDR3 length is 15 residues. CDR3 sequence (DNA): TGTGCCAGCAGCTCAGGACAGGGGACCTACAATGAGCAGTTCTTC. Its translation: CASSSGQGTYNEQFF.

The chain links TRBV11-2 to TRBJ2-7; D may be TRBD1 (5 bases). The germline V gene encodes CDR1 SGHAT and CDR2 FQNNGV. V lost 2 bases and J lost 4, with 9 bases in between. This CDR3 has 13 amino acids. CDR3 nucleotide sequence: TGTGCCAGCAGCTTAAACAGGCCTTACGAGCAGTACTTC. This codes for CASSLNRPYEQYF. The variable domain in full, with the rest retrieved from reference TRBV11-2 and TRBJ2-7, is EAGVAQSPRYKIIEKRQSVAFWCNPISGHATLYWYQQILGQGPKLLIQFQNNGVVDDSQLPKDRFSAERLKGVDSTLKIQPAKLEDSAVYLCASSLNRPYEQYFGPGTRLTVT.

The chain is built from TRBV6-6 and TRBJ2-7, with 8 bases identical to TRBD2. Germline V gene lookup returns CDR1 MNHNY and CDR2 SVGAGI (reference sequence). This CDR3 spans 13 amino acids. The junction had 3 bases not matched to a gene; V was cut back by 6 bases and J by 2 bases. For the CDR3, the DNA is TGTGCCAGCAGCCGGGGGGGGGCCTACGAGCAGTACTTC. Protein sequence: CASSRGGAYEQYF.

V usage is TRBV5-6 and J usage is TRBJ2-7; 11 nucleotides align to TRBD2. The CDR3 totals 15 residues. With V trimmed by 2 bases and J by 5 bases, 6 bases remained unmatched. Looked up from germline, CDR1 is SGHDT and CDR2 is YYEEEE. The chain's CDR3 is CASSFRLAGTDEQYF. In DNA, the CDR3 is TGTGCCAGCAGCTTTAGACTAGCGGGGACGGACGAGCAGTACTTC. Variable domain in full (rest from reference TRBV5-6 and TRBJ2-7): DAGVTQSPTHLIKTRGQQVTLRCSPKSGHDTVSWYQQALGQGPQFIFQYYEEEERQRGNFPDRFSGHQFPNYSSELNVNALLLGDSALYLCASSFRLAGTDEQYFGPGTRLTVT.

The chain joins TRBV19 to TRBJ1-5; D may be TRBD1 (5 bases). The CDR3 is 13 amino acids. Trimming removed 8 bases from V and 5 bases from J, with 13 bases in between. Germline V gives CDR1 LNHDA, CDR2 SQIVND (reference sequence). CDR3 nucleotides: TGTGCCAGTGTGGCAGGGAGGTATCAGCCCCAGCATTTT. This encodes CASVAGRYQPQHF.

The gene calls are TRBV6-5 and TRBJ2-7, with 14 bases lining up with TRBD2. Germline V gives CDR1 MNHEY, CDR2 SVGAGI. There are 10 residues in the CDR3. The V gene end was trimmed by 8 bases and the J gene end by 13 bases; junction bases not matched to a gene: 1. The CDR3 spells CASGLAGGYF. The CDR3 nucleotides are TGTGCCAGCGGACTAGCGGGGGGATACTTC.

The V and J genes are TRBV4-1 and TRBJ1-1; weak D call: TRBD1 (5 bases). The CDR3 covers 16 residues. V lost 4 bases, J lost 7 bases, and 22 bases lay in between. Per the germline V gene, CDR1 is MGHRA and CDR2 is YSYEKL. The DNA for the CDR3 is TGCGCCAGCAGCCTACAGTCGCAGGGCGCACAATTTGAAGCTTTCTTT. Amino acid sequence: CASSLQSQGAQFEAFF.

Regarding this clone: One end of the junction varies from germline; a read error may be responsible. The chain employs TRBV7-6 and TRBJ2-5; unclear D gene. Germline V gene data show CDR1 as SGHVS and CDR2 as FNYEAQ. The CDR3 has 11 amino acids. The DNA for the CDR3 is TGTGCCAGCAGTAACCAAGGGACCCAGTACTTC. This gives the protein CASSNQGTQYF. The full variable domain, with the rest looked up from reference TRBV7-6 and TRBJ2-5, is GAGVSQSPRYKVTKRGQDVALRCDPISGHVSLYWYRQALGQGPEFLTYFNYEAQQDKSGLPNDRFSAERPEGSISTLTIQRTEQRDSAMYRCASSNQGTQYFGPGTRLLVL.

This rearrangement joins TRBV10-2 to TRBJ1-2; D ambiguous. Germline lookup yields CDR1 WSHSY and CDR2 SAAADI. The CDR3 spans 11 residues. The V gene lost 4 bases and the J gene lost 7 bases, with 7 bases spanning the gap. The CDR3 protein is CASSGTGGYTF. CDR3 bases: TGCGCCAGCAGTGGCACGGGTGGCTACACCTTC.

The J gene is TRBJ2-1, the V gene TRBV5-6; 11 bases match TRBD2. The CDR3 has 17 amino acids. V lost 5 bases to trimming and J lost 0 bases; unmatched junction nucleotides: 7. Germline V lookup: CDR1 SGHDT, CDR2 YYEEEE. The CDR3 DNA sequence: TGTGCCAGCAGATCGCTAGCGGGGGGCAGCTCCTACAATGAGCAGTTCTTC. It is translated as CASRSLAGGSSYNEQFF.

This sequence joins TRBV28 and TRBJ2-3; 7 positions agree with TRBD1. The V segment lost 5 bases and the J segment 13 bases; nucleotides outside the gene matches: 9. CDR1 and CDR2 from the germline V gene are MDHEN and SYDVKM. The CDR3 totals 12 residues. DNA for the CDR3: TGTGCCAGCAGTCCGGGACAGATGGGGAAGTATTTT. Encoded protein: CASSPGQMGKYF.

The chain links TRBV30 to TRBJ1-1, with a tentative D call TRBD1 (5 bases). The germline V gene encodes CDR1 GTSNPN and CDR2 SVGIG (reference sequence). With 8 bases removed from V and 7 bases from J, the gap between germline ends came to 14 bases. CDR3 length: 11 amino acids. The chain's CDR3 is CAGTGQDEAFF. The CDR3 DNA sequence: TGTGCCGGCACGGGGCAGGATGAAGCTTTCTTT.

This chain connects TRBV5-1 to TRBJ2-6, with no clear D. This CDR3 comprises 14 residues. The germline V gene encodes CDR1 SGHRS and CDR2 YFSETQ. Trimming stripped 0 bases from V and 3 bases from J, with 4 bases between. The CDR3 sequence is CASSLGGGANVLTF. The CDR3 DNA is TGCGCCAGCAGCTTGGGCGGTGGGGCCAACGTCCTGACTTTC.

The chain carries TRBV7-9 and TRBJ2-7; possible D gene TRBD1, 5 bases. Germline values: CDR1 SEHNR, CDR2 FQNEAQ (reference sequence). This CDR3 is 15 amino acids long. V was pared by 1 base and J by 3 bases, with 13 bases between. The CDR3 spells CASSLESTALYEQYF. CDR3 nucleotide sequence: TGTGCCAGCAGCTTAGAATCGACAGCCCTCTACGAGCAGTACTTC.

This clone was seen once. The CDR3 bases are TGCGCCAGCAGCCAAGGGGAAGGGTATGGCTACACCTTC. Its translation is CASSQGEGYGYTF. This chain links TRBV4-3 with TRBJ1-2; no reliable D call. The V gene's germline CDR1 is LGHNA and CDR2 YSLEER. The CDR3 is 13 residues long. The V and J ends lost 1 base and 5 bases respectively, with 8 bases between them.

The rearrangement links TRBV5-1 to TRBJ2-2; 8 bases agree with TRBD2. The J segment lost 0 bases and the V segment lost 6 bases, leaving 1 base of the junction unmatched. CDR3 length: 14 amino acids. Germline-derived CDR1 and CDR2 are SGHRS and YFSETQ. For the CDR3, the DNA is TGCGCCAGCAATAGCGGGACGAACACCGGGGAGCTGTTTTTT. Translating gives CASNSGTNTGELFF.

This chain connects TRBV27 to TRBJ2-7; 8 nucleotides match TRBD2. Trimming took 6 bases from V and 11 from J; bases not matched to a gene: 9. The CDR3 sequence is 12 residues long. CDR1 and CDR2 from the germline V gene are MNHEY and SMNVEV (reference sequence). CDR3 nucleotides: TGTGCCAGCAGGGCGGGAGGACGGCCGGAGTACTTC. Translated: CASRAGGRPEYF.

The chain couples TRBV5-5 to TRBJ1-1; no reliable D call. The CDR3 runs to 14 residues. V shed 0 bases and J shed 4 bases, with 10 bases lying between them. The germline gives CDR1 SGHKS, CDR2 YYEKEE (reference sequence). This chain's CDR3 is CASSLGEPRTEAFF. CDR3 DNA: TGTGCCAGCAGCTTGGGGGAGCCGCGCACTGAAGCTTTCTTT. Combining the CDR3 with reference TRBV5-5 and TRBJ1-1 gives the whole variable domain DAGVTQSPTHLIKTRGQQVTLRCSPISGHKSVSWYQQVLGQGPQFIFQYYEKEERGRGNFPDRFSARQFPNYSSELNVNALLLGDSALYLCASSLGEPRTEAFFGQGTRLTVV.

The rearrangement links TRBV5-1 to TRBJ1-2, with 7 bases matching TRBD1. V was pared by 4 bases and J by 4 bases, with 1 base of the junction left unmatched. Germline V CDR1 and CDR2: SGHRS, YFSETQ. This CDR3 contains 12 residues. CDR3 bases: TGCGCCAGCAGCGGGGACAGCTATGGCTACACCTTC. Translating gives CASSGDSYGYTF.

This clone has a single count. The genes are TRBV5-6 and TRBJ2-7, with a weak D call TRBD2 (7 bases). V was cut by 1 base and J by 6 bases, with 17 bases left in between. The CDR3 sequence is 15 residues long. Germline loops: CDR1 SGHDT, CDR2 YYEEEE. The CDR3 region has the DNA TGTGCCAGCAGCTTGCTAGGCAGGGGAGGGAGCGAGCAGTACTTC. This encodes CASSLLGRGGSEQYF.

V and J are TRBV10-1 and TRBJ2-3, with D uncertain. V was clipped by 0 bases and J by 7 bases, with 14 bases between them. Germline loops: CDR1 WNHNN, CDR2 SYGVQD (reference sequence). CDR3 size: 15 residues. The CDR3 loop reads CASSESWSQSYTQYF. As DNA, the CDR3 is TGCGCCAGCAGTGAGTCGTGGTCTCAATCCTATACGCAGTATTTT.

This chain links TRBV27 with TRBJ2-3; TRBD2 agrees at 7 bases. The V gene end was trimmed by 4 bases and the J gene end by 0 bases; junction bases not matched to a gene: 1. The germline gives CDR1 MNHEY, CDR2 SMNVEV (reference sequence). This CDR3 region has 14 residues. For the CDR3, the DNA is TGTGCCAGCAGTTGGGGGGGAAGCACAGATACGCAGTATTTT. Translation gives CASSWGGSTDTQYF.

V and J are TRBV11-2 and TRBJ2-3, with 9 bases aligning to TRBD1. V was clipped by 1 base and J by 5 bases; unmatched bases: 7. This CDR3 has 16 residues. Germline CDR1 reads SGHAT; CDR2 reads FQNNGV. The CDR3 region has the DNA TGTGCCAGCAGCTTAGGAGGGAGGACAGGGGTAGATACGCAGTATTTT. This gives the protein CASSLGGRTGVDTQYF.

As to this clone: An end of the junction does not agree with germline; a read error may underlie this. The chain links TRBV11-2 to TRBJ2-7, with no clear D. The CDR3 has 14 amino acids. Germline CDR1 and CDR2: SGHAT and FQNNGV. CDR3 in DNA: TGTGCCAGCAGCCAGCCAGGCGATAACTACGGGCAGTACTTC. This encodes CASSQPGDNYGQYF.